This record looks at one TCR beta chain sequence and its context. Germline assignment: CDR1 MGHRA and CDR2 YSYEKL. J lost 9 bases, V lost 3 bases, and 24 bases had no gene match. This CDR3 is 19 amino acids long. This entry belongs to a study of blood T cell repertoires in COVID-19. Study in general: PBMCs, B-cell-depleted T cells, or T cells were the source of the cDNA or gDNA that made up the material.

Produced via immunoSEQ multiplex PCR; TCRdb's table is partial and in-frame only. The sample consists of approximately 480,000 clones, nearly 90% of them appearing once. The sample comprised peripheral blood. The origin of this receptor is a man aged 18 to 30 with COVID-19, enrolled during active disease. V usage is TRBV4-1 and J usage is TRBJ2-5; 8 bases agree with TRBD1. The CDR3 DNA follows: TGCGCCAGCAGCCACCCCCCGGGACAGGTGACAACGGGGATAGGAGCCCAGTACTTC. Its translation: CASSHPPGQVTTGIGAQYF.